The rows below give T cell receptor beta chains drawn from one sample of a study of blood T cell repertoires in COVID-19. Some clones are missing from TCRdb's copy, which holds only in-frame ones; the method was immunoSEQ multiplex PCR. Of 75,000 to 85,000 clones listed, 85% are singletons. The sample was peripheral blood. These receptors were collected from a man in his sixties with COVID-19, enrolled during active disease. Both conserved end residues are part of each CDR3. The D gene is left open where the match is weak. Size is omitted from some rows. Given values are once, few, many or a class for expanded clones.

NA,NA,TRBV18,TRBJ1-1,CASSPNSLNTEAFF,TGTGCCAGCTCACCAAATAGTCTCAACACTGAAGCTTTCTTT
TRBD1,NA,TRBV7-3,TRBJ1-2,CASSQGTGGGYTF,TGTGCCAGCAGCCAAGGGACAGGGGGTGGCTACACCTTC
TRBD2,NA,TRBV11-2,TRBJ2-3,CASSYTSGGTSTDTQYF,TGTGCCAGCAGCTACACTAGCGGGGGGACTAGCACAGATACGCAGTATTTT
TRBD1,NA,TRBV30,TRBJ1-5,CAWSGQGARSNQPQHF,TGTGCCTGGAGTGGACAGGGGGCAAGGAGCAATCAGCCCCAGCATTTT
TRBD1,NA,TRBV11-2,TRBJ1-3,CASSLRQGSGNTIYF,TGTGCCAGCAGCTTACGACAGGGCTCTGGAAACACCATATATTTT
NA,NA,TRBV2,TRBJ2-7,CASSGLSQWYF,TGTGCCAGCAGTGGACTATCCCAATGGTACTTC
TRBD1,NA,TRBV30,TRBJ1-5,CAWSGGDSYSNQPQHF,TGTGCCTGGAGTGGTGGGGACAGTTATAGCAATCAGCCCCAGCATTTT
NA,NA,TRBV28,TRBJ1-5,CAARVGRPLASNQPQHF,TGTGCCGCTCGTGTTGGCAGGCCCCTAGCTAGCAATCAGCCCCAGCATTTT
TRBD2,NA,TRBV16,TRBJ2-1,CASSPLAGGGANEQFF,TGTGCCAGCAGCCCTCTAGCGGGAGGAGGCGCTAATGAGCAGTTCTTC
NA,NA,TRBV3-1/TRBV3-2,TRBJ1-1,CASSQVRDTEAFF,TGTGCCAGCAGCCAAGTAAGAGACACTGAAGCTTTCTTT
TRBD2,NA,TRBV7-3,TRBJ2-7,CASSFAGENEQYF,TGTGCCAGCAGCTTCGCGGGAGAGAACGAGCAGTACTTC
TRBD2,NA,TRBV7-3,TRBJ2-5,CASSVTSGGAETQYF,TGTGCCAGCAGCGTGACTAGCGGGGGGGCGGAGACCCAGTACTTC
TRBD2,once,TRBV19,TRBJ2-4,CASSIAGGLAGGHTKRAKNIQYF,TGTGCCAGTAGTATAGCCGGGGGACTAGCGGGGGGACATACAAAGCGAGCCAAAAACATTCAGTACTTC
NA,NA,TRBV14,TRBJ1-6,CASSQGTFYNSPLHF,TGTGCCAGCAGCCAAGGGACATTTTATAATTCACCCCTCCACTTT
TRBD2,NA,TRBV5-1,TRBJ2-7,CASSLVLSGRNHEQYF,TGCGCCAGCAGCTTGGTTCTTAGCGGGAGGAACCACGAGCAGTACTTC
NA,few,TRBV11-2,TRBJ1-5,CASSFQDSQPQHF,TGTGCCAGCAGCTTTCAGGACAGCCAGCCCCAGCATTTT
NA,NA,TRBV7-6,TRBJ2-7,CASSLEGPGEQYF,TGTGCCAGCAGCTTAGAAGGGCCGGGGGAGCAGTACTTC
NA,NA,TRBV24-1,TRBJ2-2,CATSDLGRGIGELFF,TGTGCCACCAGTGATCTAGGCAGGGGTATCGGGGAGCTGTTTTTT
NA,NA,TRBV18,TRBJ2-7,CASSPVLEGVEQYF,TGTGCCAGCTCACCTGTCTTAGAAGGGGTCGAGCAGTACTTC
TRBD1,few,TRBV5-1,TRBJ2-7,CASSTTGQGPYEQYF,TGCGCCAGCAGCACCACCGGACAGGGTCCCTACGAGCAGTACTTC
NA,NA,TRBV19,TRBJ2-6,CASSYPSGANVLTF,TGTGCCAGTAGCTACCCCTCTGGGGCCAACGTCCTGACTTTC
NA,medium-sized,TRBV6-5,TRBJ1-6,CATKRLQDSPLHF,TGTGCCACCAAAAGGCTACAGGATTCACCCCTCCACTTT
TRBD1,NA,TRBV18,TRBJ2-1,CASSPQGAGEQFF,TGTGCCAGCTCACCCCAGGGGGCGGGTGAGCAGTTCTTC
NA,NA,TRBV7-6,TRBJ1-1,CASLNMNTEAFF,TGTGCCAGCCTAAATATGAACACTGAAGCTTTCTTT
TRBD1,NA,TRBV5-1,TRBJ1-5,CASSAWGDRTQPQHF,TGCGCCAGCAGCGCGTGGGGGGACAGGACTCAGCCCCAGCATTTT
NA,NA,TRBV5-6,TRBJ1-2,CASSPDSLYGYTF,TGTGCCAGCAGCCCCGACAGTCTATATGGCTACACCTTC
NA,NA,TRBV11-2,TRBJ2-7,CASSLRTGSSYEQYF,TGTGCCAGCAGCTTAAGGACTGGTAGCTCCTACGAGCAGTACTTC
TRBD2,NA,TRBV3-1/TRBV3-2,TRBJ2-3,CASSQDLAGEREQYF,TGTGCCAGCAGCCAAGATCTAGCGGGAGAACGGGAGCAGTATTTT
TRBD1,NA,TRBV7-9,TRBJ2-7,CASSEALGQGSHEQYF,TGTGCCAGCAGCGAGGCGTTGGGACAGGGTTCCCACGAGCAGTACTTC
TRBD1,NA,TRBV30,TRBJ1-4,CAWGQGWGEKLFF,TGTGCCTGGGGACAGGGTTGGGGTGAAAAACTGTTTTTT
NA,few,TRBV2,TRBJ1-2,CASSLRTETGSYTF,TGTGCCAGCAGTTTGAGGACGGAGACAGGTAGCTACACCTTC
NA,NA,TRBV11-1,TRBJ1-6,CASSPTSTIELSPLHF,TGTGCCAGCAGCCCGACAAGCACCATCGAATTGTCACCCCTCCACTTT
NA,NA,TRBV6-6,TRBJ1-3,CASSYLSGNTIYF,TGTGCCAGCAGTTACCTCTCTGGAAACACCATATATTTT
TRBD1,NA,TRBV7-9,TRBJ1-5,CASSLAGTVLNQPQHF,TGTGCCAGCAGCTTAGCGGGGACAGTTCTTAATCAGCCCCAGCATTTT
TRBD1,NA,TRBV28,TRBJ1-3,CASSTGTVSGNTIYF,TGTGCCAGCAGTACGGGGACAGTCTCTGGAAACACCATATATTTT
NA,few,TRBV3-1/TRBV3-2,TRBJ1-1,CASSQGGSGTEAFF,TGTGCCAGCAGCCAAGGTGGATCGGGCACTGAAGCTTTCTTT
NA,NA,TRBV24-1,TRBJ2-1,CATSGGDSSQYNEQFF,TGTGCCACCAGTGGTGGGGACTCCTCACAATACAATGAGCAGTTCTTC
NA,NA,TRBV10-3,TRBJ2-7,CAISGGGGASLDEQYF,TGTGCCATCAGTGGAGGAGGGGGCGCTTCGTTGGATGAGCAGTACTTC
TRBD1,NA,TRBV7-3,TRBJ1-1,CASSLSAGQENTEAFF,TGTGCCAGCAGCTTATCGGCGGGACAGGAGAACACTGAAGCTTTCTTT
TRBD2,NA,TRBV25-1,TRBJ2-1,CASSDIAGSYNEQFF,TGTGCCAGCAGTGACATAGCGGGGTCCTACAATGAGCAGTTCTTC
NA,NA,TRBV3-1/TRBV3-2,TRBJ2-1,CASSPFLSGDYNEQFF,TGTGCCAGCAGCCCCTTCCTCAGCGGAGATTACAATGAGCAGTTCTTC